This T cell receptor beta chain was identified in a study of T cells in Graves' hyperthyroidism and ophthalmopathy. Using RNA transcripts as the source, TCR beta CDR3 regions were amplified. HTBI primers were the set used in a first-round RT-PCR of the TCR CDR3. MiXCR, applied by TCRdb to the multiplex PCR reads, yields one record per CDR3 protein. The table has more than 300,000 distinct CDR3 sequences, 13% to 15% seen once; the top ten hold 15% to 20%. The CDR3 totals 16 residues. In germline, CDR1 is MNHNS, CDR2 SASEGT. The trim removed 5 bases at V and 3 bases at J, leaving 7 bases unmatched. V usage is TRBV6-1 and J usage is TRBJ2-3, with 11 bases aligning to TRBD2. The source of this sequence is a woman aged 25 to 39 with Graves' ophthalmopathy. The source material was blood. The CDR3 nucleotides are TGTGCCAGCAGTACCTTAGCTAGCGGGGGGACAGATACGCAGTATTTT. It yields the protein CASSTLASGGTDTQYF.